This T cell receptor beta chain was profiled in a study of shared clonotypes between healthy human individuals. Findings of the study overall: Among a handful of donors, approximately 5% of naive CD4 clonotypes were found in common. Relative to clonotypes present in all four donors, those not shared had lower generation probabilities.

Terminally differentiated effector memory CD45RA+ cells were excluded from the naive CD8 cells, which were CD45RO-negative and positively selected for CCR7. Every one of the donors was a Caucasian adult that lived in Nashville, Tennessee. Using immunoSEQ multiplex PCR, the repertoire was profiled, and TCRdb retains in-frame clones only, with some absent. The sample holds millions of clones, 85% to 95% seen once. V shed 3 bases and J 3 bases; nucleotides not matched to a gene: 6. The CDR3 is 16 residues long. The germline CDR1 and CDR2 sequences are LNHDA and SQIVND (reference sequence). About this clone: The antigen is undetermined.

The receptor comes from a man aged 18-30 years in good health. Some clones in this sample may be carry-over from other donors' samples. Material: naive CD8+ T cells from PBMCs. The chain has TRBV19 and TRBJ2-1; 9 nucleotides align to TRBD2. In DNA, the CDR3 is TGTGCCAGTAGTATTCCGACTAGCGGAGGCTACAATGAGCAGTTCTTC. Protein product: CASSIPTSGGYNEQFF.